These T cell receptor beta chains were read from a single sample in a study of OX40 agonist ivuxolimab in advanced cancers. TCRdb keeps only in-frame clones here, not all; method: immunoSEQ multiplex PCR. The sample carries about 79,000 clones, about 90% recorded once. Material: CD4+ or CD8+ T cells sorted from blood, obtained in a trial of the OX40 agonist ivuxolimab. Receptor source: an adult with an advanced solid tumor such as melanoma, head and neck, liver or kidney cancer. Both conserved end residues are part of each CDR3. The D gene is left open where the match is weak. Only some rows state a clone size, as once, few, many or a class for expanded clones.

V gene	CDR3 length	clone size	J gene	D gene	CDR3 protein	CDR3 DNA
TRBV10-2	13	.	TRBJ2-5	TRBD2	CASRLAGYETQYF	TGCGCCAGCCGACTAGCGGGGTACGAGACCCAGTACTTC
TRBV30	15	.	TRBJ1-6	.	CAWTGLGRMNSPLHF	TGTGCCTGGACTGGGCTGGGGAGGATGAATTCACCCCTCCACTTT
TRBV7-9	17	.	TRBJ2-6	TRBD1	CASSFGTGYSGANVLTF	TGTGCCAGCAGCTTTGGGACAGGGTACTCTGGGGCCAACGTCCTGACTTTC
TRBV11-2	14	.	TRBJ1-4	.	CASSRRFNNEKLFF	TGTGCCAGCAGCCGTCGATTTAATAATGAAAAACTGTTTTTT
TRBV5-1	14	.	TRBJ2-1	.	CASNLQGGLNEQFF	TGCGCCAGCAACTTGCAGGGGGGACTCAATGAGCAGTTCTTC
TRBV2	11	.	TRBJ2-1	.	CASRELGEQFF	TGTGCCAGCCGGGAATTAGGCGAGCAGTTCTTC
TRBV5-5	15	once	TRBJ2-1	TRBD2	CASSWSGGAVNEQFF	TGTGCCAGCAGCTGGAGCGGGGGGGCGGTCAATGAGCAGTTCTTC
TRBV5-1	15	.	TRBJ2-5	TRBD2	CASSLGAGGRETQYF	TGCGCCAGCAGCTTGGGTGCGGGGGGGCGAGAGACCCAGTACTTC
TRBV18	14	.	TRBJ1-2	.	CASSRDRQNYGYTF	TGTGCCAGCTCCCGGGATCGGCAGAACTATGGCTACACCTTC
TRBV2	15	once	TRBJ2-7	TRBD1	CASSDVGGESREQYF	TGTGCCAGCAGTGATGTAGGGGGCGAGAGTCGTGAGCAGTACTTC
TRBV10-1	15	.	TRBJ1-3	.	CASSDFGSSGNTIYF	TGCGCCAGCAGTGACTTCGGGAGCTCTGGAAACACCATATATTTT
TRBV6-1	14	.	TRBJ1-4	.	CASRDRGLNEKLFF	TGTGCCAGCAGGGACCGGGGGCTTAATGAAAAACTGTTTTTT
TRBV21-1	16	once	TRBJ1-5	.	CASLKRGRVPNQPQHF	TGTGCCAGCCTCAAAAGGGGCAGGGTTCCCAATCAGCCCCAGCATTTT
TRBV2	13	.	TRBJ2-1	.	CASMEISYNEQFF	TGTGCCAGCATGGAAATCTCCTACAATGAGCAGTTCTTC
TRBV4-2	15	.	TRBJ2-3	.	CASTKGGDPTDTQYF	TGTGCCAGCACAAAGGGGGGGGACCCCACAGATACGCAGTATTTT
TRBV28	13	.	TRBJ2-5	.	CASSDQVKETQYF	TGTGCCAGCAGTGACCAGGTTAAAGAGACCCAGTACTTC
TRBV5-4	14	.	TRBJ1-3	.	CASSLGRLGHTIYF	TGTGCCAGCAGCTTGGGGCGGCTTGGGCACACCATATATTTT
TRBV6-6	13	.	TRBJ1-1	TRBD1	CASNGQGNTEAFF	TGTGCCAGCAATGGACAGGGAAACACTGAAGCTTTCTTT
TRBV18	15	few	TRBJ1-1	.	CASSPISPRDTEAFF	TGTGCCAGCTCACCAATATCCCCGAGGGACACTGAAGCTTTCTTT
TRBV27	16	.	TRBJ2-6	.	CASRRQNPPGANVLTF	TGTGCCAGCAGAAGACAAAATCCACCTGGGGCCAACGTCCTGACTTTC
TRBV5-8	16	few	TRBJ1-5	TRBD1	CASSSGQGARNQPQHF	TGTGCCAGCAGCTCCGGACAGGGGGCGCGGAATCAGCCCCAGCATTTT
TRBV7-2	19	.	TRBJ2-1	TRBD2	CASSPLGSGGYSSYNEQFF	TGTGCCAGCAGCCCCTTAGGTAGCGGGGGGTATAGCTCCTACAATGAGCAGTTCTTC
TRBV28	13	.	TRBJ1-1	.	CASSFQVGAEAFF	TGTGCCAGCAGTTTTCAGGTCGGGGCTGAAGCTTTCTTT
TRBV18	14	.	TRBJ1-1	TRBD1	CASSPGQGGTEAFF	TGTGCCAGCTCACCGGGACAGGGGGGCACTGAAGCTTTCTTT
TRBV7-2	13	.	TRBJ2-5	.	CASSPRTQETQYF	TGTGCCAGCAGCCCGAGGACCCAAGAGACCCAGTACTTC
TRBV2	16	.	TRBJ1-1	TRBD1	CASSRPGTGTRTEAFF	TGTGCCAGCAGTCGTCCCGGGACAGGAACAAGGACTGAAGCTTTCTTT
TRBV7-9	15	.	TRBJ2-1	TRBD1	CASSRGQGKSNEQFF	TGTGCCAGCAGCCGCGGACAGGGAAAAAGTAATGAGCAGTTCTTC
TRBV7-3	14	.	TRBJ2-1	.	CASSEGLLYNEQFF	TGTGCCAGCAGCGAAGGGTTACTATACAATGAGCAGTTCTTC
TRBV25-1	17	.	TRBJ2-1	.	CASSELDLRGVFNEQFF	TGTGCCAGCAGTGAACTGGATCTCCGCGGGGTTTTCAATGAGCAGTTCTTC
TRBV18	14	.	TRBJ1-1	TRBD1	CASSAGQENTEAFF	TGTGCCAGCTCAGCGGGACAGGAGAACACTGAAGCTTTCTTT
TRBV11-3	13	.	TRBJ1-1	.	CASSLGTNTEAFF	TGTGCCAGCAGCTTAGGGACGAACACTGAAGCTTTCTTT
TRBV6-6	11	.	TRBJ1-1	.	CASSRNTEAFF	TGTGCCAGCAGCCGGAACACTGAAGCTTTCTTT
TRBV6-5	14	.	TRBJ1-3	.	CASPGHQSGNTIYF	TGTGCCAGCCCGGGCCACCAATCTGGAAACACCATATATTTT
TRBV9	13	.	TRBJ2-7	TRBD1	CASSAQQGYEQYF	TGTGCCAGCAGCGCACAACAGGGGTACGAGCAGTACTTC
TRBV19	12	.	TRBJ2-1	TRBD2	CARGTRGNEQFF	TGTGCCAGAGGGACTAGGGGCAATGAGCAGTTCTTC
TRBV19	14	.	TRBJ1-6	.	CASSINRENSPLHF	TGTGCCAGTAGTATTAACAGGGAAAATTCACCCCTCCACTTT
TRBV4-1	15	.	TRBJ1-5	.	CASSPGVAENQPQHF	TGCGCCAGCAGCCCTGGCGTGGCAGAAAATCAGCCCCAGCATTTT